This T cell receptor (beta chain) came from a study of blood T cells in healthy people across ages. Primers used in a second PCR of roughly 6 to 12 cycles were a sample-barcoded 5' primer and a J-beta primer mix. The template-switch adaptor was a 5' adaptor with 12 random nucleotides. It tagged each cDNA molecule. TCRdb fed the 5' RACE reads into MiXCR, producing one record per CDR3 protein. The table includes fewer than 1 million distinct CDR3 sequences, roughly 44% detected once. The TCR sequence derives from a man aged 60 to 75 in good health. Sequencing input: blood.

This CDR3 is CASSPGGRGISYNSPLHF. Here the CDR3 DNA reads TGTGCCAGCTCACCCGGCGGCAGGGGGATTTCCTATAATTCACCCCTCCACTTT. This chain links TRBV18 with TRBJ1-6, with TRBD1 matching 7 bases. V was clipped by 3 bases and J by 1 base; unmatched bases: 9. Germline V gene sequence: CDR1 KGHSH, CDR2 LQKENI. The CDR3 runs to 18 residues.